A selection of T cell receptor beta chains follows, all from one sample in a study of spatial heterogeneity in lung cancer. One entry per CDR3 protein results from TCRdb running MiXCR on the 5' RACE reads. Of around 110,000 distinct CDR3 sequences listed, 12% are singletons. The sample in question was PBMCs, obtained at follow-up. The receptors here all came from a male donor with early-stage non-small cell lung cancer. The CDR3 runs from the conserved cysteine through the conserved F or W. A D gene is named only where the DNA matches it firmly. Part of the rows lack a size; the others show once, few, many or a class for expanded clones.

TRBJ2-6 NA medium-sized TRBV28 TGTGCCATCCGTGCCCTCTCTGGGGCCAACGTCCTGACTTTC CAIRALSGANVLTF
TRBJ1-1 NA many TRBV7-9 TGTGCCAGCAGCTGGGCCCGCTTGATGAACACTGAAGCTTTCTTT CASSWARLMNTEAFF
TRBJ2-1 NA many TRBV28 TGTGCCAGCACCCTGGACGCCTACAATGAGCAGTTCTTC CASTLDAYNEQFF
TRBJ1-4 NA many TRBV6-6 TGTGCCAGCAGATATGCGATAGGGCAAGAAAAACTGTTTTTT CASRYAIGQEKLFF
TRBJ2-2 NA NA TRBV10-1 TGCGCCAGCAGTGAGCTTAGGAACACCGGGGAGCTGTTTTTT CASSELRNTGELFF
TRBJ2-1 NA few TRBV2 TGTGCCAGCAGCGCCGGGACCCCCCTTCGTGAGCAGTTCTTC CASSAGTPLREQFF
TRBJ2-1 NA few TRBV28 TGTGCCAGCAGTTTTACAGAAAATGAGCAGTTCTTC CASSFTENEQFF
TRBJ2-5 NA many TRBV24-1 TGTGCCACCAGTGATGTAGCGCTTCAAGAGACCCAGTACTTC CATSDVALQETQYF
TRBJ2-4 NA few TRBV2 TGTGCCAGCAGTAGCGACGGGTGGGTCGCCAAAAACATTCAGTACTTC CASSSDGWVAKNIQYF
TRBJ1-1 NA NA TRBV29-1 TGCAGCGTTGAAGATCGAGGGGGAACTGAAGCTTTCTTT CSVEDRGGTEAFF
TRBJ2-3 TRBD2 NA TRBV12-3/TRBV12-4 TGTGCCAGCAGTTTAGCGCGGGTAGCGGGGTACACAGATACGCAGTATTTT CASSLARVAGYTDTQYF
TRBJ2-7 NA NA TRBV24-1 TGTGCCACCAGTGACCCCTCGCGGGCAGGCTCCTACGAGCAGTACTTC CATSDPSRAGSYEQYF
TRBJ2-7 NA few TRBV20-1 TGCAGTGCTATAACCGGGACGGAGATTTACGAGCAGTACTTC CSAITGTEIYEQYF
TRBJ1-1 NA few TRBV9 TGTGCCAGCAGCGCGGGGTTGGACACTGAAGCTTTCTTT CASSAGLDTEAFF
TRBJ2-5 NA NA TRBV5-1 TGCGCCAGCAGCTTGAAGTCCCAAGAGACCCAGTACTTC CASSLKSQETQYF
TRBJ1-6 NA few TRBV4-3 TGCGCCAGCAGCCAAGTAACAGGGCCAAATTCACCCCTCCACTTT CASSQVTGPNSPLHF
TRBJ2-5 TRBD2 few TRBV2 TGTGCCAGCAGTCCTTTTCGTAGCGGGGGGTACCAAGAGACCCAGTACTTC CASSPFRSGGYQETQYF
TRBJ2-5 TRBD1 few TRBV5-1 TGCGCCAGCAGCCACAGGGGAGAGACCCAGTACTTC CASSHRGETQYF
TRBJ2-7 TRBD1 many TRBV12-3/TRBV12-4 TGTGCCAGCACTAGGGACAGGAGCTCCTACGAGCAGTACTTC CASTRDRSSYEQYF
TRBJ1-3 NA few TRBV9 TGTGCCAGCAGCGTAGCAAGCGGGACGGCTAGCTCTGGAAACACCATATATTTT CASSVASGTASSGNTIYF
TRBJ2-5 NA NA TRBV6-5 TGTGCCAGCAGCATACAGGGCCAAGAGACCCAGTACTTC CASSIQGQETQYF
TRBJ2-2 NA many TRBV20-1 TGCAGTGCAGGGCCGCCGAACACCGGGGAGCTGTTTTTT CSAGPPNTGELFF
TRBJ2-3 NA few TRBV4-2 TGTGCCAGCAGCCAAGAACCGCACCCCAGCACAGATACGCAGTATTTT CASSQEPHPSTDTQYF
TRBJ2-7 NA NA TRBV7-2 TGTGCCAGCAGCTTGTCAGGGTTCAGCTCCTACGAGCAGTACTTC CASSLSGFSSYEQYF
TRBJ1-2 TRBD1 few TRBV10-3 TGTGCCACCGTCCTGGACAGGGGGCCTAACTATGGCTACACCTTC CATVLDRGPNYGYTF
TRBJ1-4 TRBD1 many TRBV7-2 TGTGCCAGCAGCTTGGGACAGATGCGGAAACTGTTTTTT CASSLGQMRKLFF
TRBJ2-7 NA NA TRBV10-3 TGTGCCATCAGTGAGAACAGGCCCTACGAGCAGTACTTC CAISENRPYEQYF
TRBJ2-5 NA NA TRBV30 TGTGCCTGGAGTACAGGGAGTTACGGGACCCAGTACTTC CAWSTGSYGTQYF
TRBJ2-7 TRBD2 many TRBV28 TGTGCCAGCAGTCCCCCGGGGGGGGTCGACGAGCAGTACTTC CASSPPGGVDEQYF